This T cell receptor beta chain was captured by sequencing in a study of blood T cell repertoires in COVID-19. On the study more broadly: Samples of COVID-19 (acute and convalescent) were obtained from the United States, Italy and Spain. PBMCs, B-cell-depleted T cells, or T cells provided the cDNA or gDNA that made up the material.

As originally analysed: Amplified reference gene primers provided the basis for estimating nucleated cell counts. The assay was immunoSEQ multiplex PCR, and TCRdb's table has in-frame clones only and misses some. The DNA was the basis for D and trimming; V, J and clone size are from that table. The sample contains some 200,000 clones, around three quarters of which appear only once. The sequence was collected from a woman aged 70-85 years with acute or convalescent COVID-19. Sequenced input: peripheral blood.

CDR3 bases: TGCAGCGTTGAATCAGGGGGCGGCTATGGCTACACCTTC. Translated, it gives CSVESGGGYGYTF. The chain is built from TRBV29-1 and TRBJ1-2; 8 nucleotides agree with TRBD1. The CDR3 length is 13 residues. Unmatched junction bases numbered 3, after V lost 2 bases and J lost 4 bases. CDR1 SQVTM and CDR2 ANQGSEA come from the germline V gene.